Below, 24 T cell receptor beta chains from the same sample are listed, as sequenced in a study of T-cell memory formation after mild COVID-19. From the 5' RACE reads, TCRdb called clonotypes with MiXCR, one entry per CDR3 protein. The sample shows over 300,000 distinct CDR3 sequences, more than 20% of them seen only once. Sequenced input: PBMCs or a T cell subset sorted from them (not recorded which). Receptors were obtained from a young man who had mild COVID-19 (a few samples of this study predate the infection). Cell type and time point are not known.

This clonotype occurred many times. This rearrangement joins TRBV27 to TRBJ1-6; D is unresolved. The CDR3 is 17 residues long. Germline CDR1 MNHEY, CDR2 SMNVEV (reference sequence). The V end was cut by 5 bases, the J end by 5 bases, with 19 bases between. The CDR3 nucleotides are TGTGCCAGCAGTCCTACCGGGCCCTGGTTCCATAATTCACCCCTCCACTTT. Encoded protein: CASSPTGPWFHNSPLHF.

This clonotype was observed a few times. The V and J genes are TRBV20-1 and TRBJ2-2; D gene uncertain. The CDR3 consists of 15 residues. V dropped 5 bases and J dropped 0 bases, with 13 bases sitting between them. Per germline, CDR1 DFQATT and CDR2 SNEGSKA (reference sequence). The CDR3 DNA reads as TGCAGTGCTGACTCGTCGGTACCGAACACCGGGGAGCTGTTTTTT. Translation gives CSADSSVPNTGELFF.

This clonotype occurred a few times. The chain links TRBV18 to TRBJ1-4; 7 nucleotides match TRBD1. The junction had 3 bases not matched to a gene; V was cut back by 4 bases and J by 7 bases. CDR3 size: 13 residues. Germline V gene lookup returns CDR1 KGHSH and CDR2 LQKENI. CDR3 in DNA: TGTGCCAGCTCACGGGACAGATCTGAAAAACTGTTTTTT. It specifies CASSRDRSEKLFF.

This clonotype showed up many times. The V call is TRBV2, the J call TRBJ1-5, with 8 positions matching TRBD1. The trim removed 2 bases at V and 7 bases at J, leaving 4 bases unmatched. CDR3 size: 14 residues. From germline, CDR1 is SNHLY and CDR2 FYNNEI. In DNA form, the CDR3 reads TGTGCCAGCAGTGAACCGGGACAGGACCAGCCCCAGCATTTT. This gives the protein CASSEPGQDQPQHF.

The chain joins TRBV7-7 to TRBJ2-3; 7 bases are a match to TRBD2. This CDR3 contains 14 residues. The V gene end was trimmed by 2 bases and the J gene end by 8 bases; junction bases not matched to a gene: 7. CDR1 SSHAT and CDR2 FNYEAQ come from the germline V gene (reference sequence). The CDR3 bases are TGTGCCAGCAGCTTACAAGCGGGGTCCGGTACGCAGTATTTT. It yields the protein CASSLQAGSGTQYF.

This clonotype was detected a few times. The V and J genes are TRBV10-3 and TRBJ1-1, with unresolved D. Trimming pared 6 bases from V and 1 base from J, leaving 12 bases between. The length of the CDR3 is 14 residues. The germline CDR1 and CDR2 sequences are ENHRY and SYGVKD. CDR3 amino acids: CAIRETTRNTEAFF. CDR3 in DNA: TGTGCCATCAGGGAAACGACGAGGAACACTGAAGCTTTCTTT.

The sample holds a few counts of this clonotype. The chain uses TRBV6-2 or TRBV6-3 and TRBJ2-5; 9 nucleotides match TRBD2. With V trimmed by 2 bases and J by 5 bases, 12 bases remained unmatched. Germline CDR1 MNHEY, CDR2 SVGEGT. The CDR3 sequence is 17 residues long. DNA of the CDR3: TGTGCCAGCAGTTACCCCCTCCCTAGCGGGGCCAAGGAGACCCAGTACTTC. As protein: CASSYPLPSGAKETQYF.

The chain carries TRBV6-5 and TRBJ2-5; 11 nucleotides match TRBD2. Germline V gives CDR1 MNHEY, CDR2 SVGAGI. There are 15 residues in the CDR3. With V trimmed by 6 bases and J by 5 bases, 8 bases remained unmatched. CDR3 nucleotide sequence: TGTGCCAGCAGATATAGCGGGGGGGCCCTGGAGACCCAGTACTTC. Its translation is CASRYSGGALETQYF.

V usage is TRBV29-1 and J usage is TRBJ2-7; D not resolved. Germline CDR1 and CDR2: SQVTM and ANQGSEA. V was cut by 3 bases and J by 4 bases, with 7 bases left in between. This CDR3 has 11 amino acids. The chain's CDR3 is CSVDVGYEQYF. The CDR3 DNA follows: TGCAGCGTTGACGTGGGATACGAGCAGTACTTC.

This clonotype was seen a handful of times. V gene TRBV6-5 combines with J gene TRBJ1-1; D possibly corresponds to TRBD1 (5 bases). The CDR3 extends over 14 amino acids. V shed 2 bases and J shed 6 bases, with 13 bases lying between them. CDR1 and CDR2 from the germline V gene are MNHEY and SVGAGI. As DNA, the CDR3 is TGTGCCAGCAGTTACGCGGGGGAGATAGCTGAAGCTTTCTTT. Protein sequence: CASSYAGEIAEAFF.

This clonotype has at least ten counts. The chain couples TRBV3-2 to TRBJ2-2; the listed D gene, TRBD2, was not tested against the DNA. TRBV3-2 corresponds to a pseudogene. This CDR3 has 16 residues. This CDR3 is CASSQGTSDYTGELFF. The CDR3 bases are TGTGCCAGCAGCCAAGGGACTAGCGACTACACCGGGGAGCTGTTTTTT.

The V gene is TRBV6-6, the J gene TRBJ2-7; a possible D gene is TRBD2 (5 bases). CDR1 and CDR2 from the germline V gene are MNHNY and SVGAGI (reference sequence). Trimming shortened V by 2 bases and J by 6 bases, and 11 bases separated the two germline ends. The CDR3 has 13 residues. CDR3 loop: CASSYPGLGEQYF. In nucleotides, the CDR3 is TGTGCCAGCAGTTACCCCGGACTCGGCGAGCAGTACTTC.

The rearrangement uses TRBV27 and TRBJ1-2; tentative D call: TRBD1 (6 bases). Trimming removed 0 bases at V and 4 bases at J, with 12 bases between. Per germline, CDR1 MNHEY and CDR2 SMNVEV (reference sequence). The CDR3 has 15 amino acids. The CDR3 spells CASSLSGGPSYGYTF. CDR3 bases: TGTGCCAGCAGTTTATCCGGGGGGCCCTCCTATGGCTACACCTTC.

The chain has TRBV4-2 and TRBJ2-4; D remains unclear. The germline V gene encodes CDR1 LGHNA and CDR2 YNFKEQ. Trimming cost V 0 bases and J 5 bases, with 5 bases left between them. The CDR3 sequence is 13 residues long. CDR3 loop: CASSQDQENIQYF. The CDR3 region has the DNA TGTGCCAGCAGCCAAGATCAGGAAAACATTCAGTACTTC.

The rearrangement links TRBV20-1 to TRBJ2-5, with D uncertain. This CDR3 has 11 amino acids. Trimming shortened V by 7 bases and J by 5 bases, and 11 bases separated the two germline ends. Germline-derived CDR1 and CDR2 are DFQATT and SNEGSKA (reference sequence). For the CDR3, the DNA is TGCAGTGTCCGGCTTTTGGAGACCCAGTACTTC. This codes for CSVRLLETQYF.

This chain uses TRBV29-1 with TRBJ2-3; D possibly corresponds to TRBD2 (5 bases). The CDR3 has 11 residues. CDR1 is SQVTM, CDR2 ANQGSEA, per germline. The ends were cut back, 4 bases at V and 4 bases at J, with 6 bases in the middle. The CDR3, as DNA: TGCAGCGTTGGACTACCAGATACGCAGTATTTT. Translating it yields CSVGLPDTQYF.

This clonotype was counted only a few times. V is TRBV2 and J is TRBJ2-2, with 8 positions matching TRBD1. The length of the CDR3 is 13 residues. The germline V gene encodes CDR1 SNHLY and CDR2 FYNNEI. J lost 6 bases, V lost 6 bases, and 3 bases had no gene match. CDR3 nucleotide sequence: TGTGCCAGCAGCGTACAGGGGGCCGGGGAGCTGTTTTTT. Amino acid sequence: CASSVQGAGELFF. The entire variable domain, with the rest obtained from reference TRBV2 and TRBJ2-2, is as follows: EPEVTQTPSHQVTQMGQEVILRCVPISNHLYFYWYRQILGQKVEFLVSFYNNEISEKSEIFDDQFSVERPDGSNFTLKIRSTKLEDSAMYFCASSVQGAGELFFGEGSRLTVL.

The table lists this clonotype with a count of one. The chain uses TRBV7-9 and TRBJ2-5, with D unclear. The CDR3 totals 15 residues. Germline V gives CDR1 SEHNR, CDR2 FQNEAQ (reference sequence). Between the trimmed V and J ends, which lost 5 bases and 4 bases, there was a span of 17 bases. The CDR3 reads CASSSGPAPGETQYF. Written as DNA, the CDR3 is TGTGCCAGCAGCAGTGGACCGGCTCCAGGAGAGACCCAGTACTTC.

The chain has TRBV28 and TRBJ1-1; no clear D gene. This CDR3 region has 13 residues. Trimming shortened V by 2 bases and J by 2 bases, and 6 bases separated the two germline ends. Germline CDR1 reads MDHEN; CDR2 reads SYDVKM. The CDR3 protein is CASSLPLNTEAFF. In DNA form, the CDR3 reads TGTGCCAGCAGTTTACCCCTCAACACTGAAGCTTTCTTT.

The chain carries TRBV7-9 and TRBJ1-4; unclear D gene. Looked up from germline, CDR1 is SEHNR and CDR2 is FQNEAQ (reference sequence). The CDR3 covers 12 residues. Trimming shortened V by 1 base and J by 15 bases, and 12 bases separated the two germline ends. The CDR3 DNA sequence: TGTGCCAGCAGCTTAGATCTGAGTCAGGTGTTTTTT. Protein: CASSLDLSQVFF.

The chain uses TRBV5-1 and TRBJ1-2; no clear D. This CDR3 has 14 amino acids. V lost 0 bases, J lost 6 bases, and 12 bases lay in between. Germline assignment: CDR1 SGHRS and CDR2 YFSETQ. In nucleotides, the CDR3 is TGCGCCAGCAGCTTGGTCCAGCCGGGCGATGGCTACACCTTC. Protein product: CASSLVQPGDGYTF.

This clonotype was seen at least ten times. The J gene is TRBJ2-2, the V gene TRBV3-1, with TRBD2 identical over 13 bases. J was trimmed by 0 bases and V by 4 bases; bases with no gene match: 5. CDR1 and CDR2 from the germline V gene are LGHDT and YNNKEL (reference sequence). The CDR3 totals 18 residues. The DNA of the CDR3 is TGTGCCAGCAGCCCCGGACTAGCGGGGGTCTCGAACACCGGGGAGCTGTTTTTT. The encoded protein is CASSPGLAGVSNTGELFF.

V and J are TRBV7-2 and TRBJ2-7; 7 nucleotides line up with TRBD1. This CDR3 has 14 amino acids. Germline CDR1 is SGHTA and CDR2 is FQGNSA. J was trimmed by 0 bases and V by 5 bases; bases with no gene match: 4. The CDR3, as DNA: TGTGCCAGCAGCCTCCGACAGGGCTCCTACGAGCAGTACTTC. Residues: CASSLRQGSYEQYF.

The genes are TRBV5-8 and TRBJ2-3, with D perhaps matching TRBD1 or TRBD2 (5 bases each). There are 15 residues in the CDR3. CDR1 and CDR2 from the germline V gene are SGHTS and YDEGEE. V was trimmed by 3 bases and J by 5 bases, leaving 16 bases between them. CDR3: CASSSGTQVEDTQYF. CDR3 sequence (DNA): TGTGCCAGCAGCTCCGGGACCCAGGTGGAAGATACGCAGTATTTT.